The T cell receptor (beta chain) under discussion was sequenced for a study of OX40 agonist ivuxolimab in advanced cancers. As for the study in general: Patients with prior anti-PD-1, anti-PD-L1 or anti-CTLA-4 therapy were eligible; roughly 41% had some.

At baseline, cycle 4 day 1, and cycle 7 day 1, blood was sampled. Sequencing was performed with immunoSEQ multiplex PCR; in TCRdb, only in-frame clones are kept and a portion is missing. This sample carries tens of thousands of clones, 86% of them seen once, and the ten largest clones take around 0.78%. Study results and caveats: CD8+ T cells were the subset that, on average, had more expanded clones than CD4+. Both blood CD4+ and CD8+ T cells showed clonal growth by week 6 at 0.1 to 3.0 mg/kg.

Of note for this clone: Antigen: not known.

Sequencing was performed on CD4+ or CD8+ T cells sorted from blood, taken in a trial of the OX40 agonist ivuxolimab. This TCR was recovered from an adult with an advanced solid tumor such as melanoma, head and neck, liver or kidney cancer.

CDR3 amino acids: CASNKEIEAFF. Here the CDR3 DNA reads TGTGCCAGCAATAAAGAGATTGAAGCTTTCTTT. The chain joins TRBV6-5 to TRBJ1-1; no clear D. CDR3 size: 11 residues. From germline, CDR1 is MNHEY and CDR2 SVGAGI. The V gene lost 7 bases and the J gene lost 7 bases, with 10 bases spanning the gap.